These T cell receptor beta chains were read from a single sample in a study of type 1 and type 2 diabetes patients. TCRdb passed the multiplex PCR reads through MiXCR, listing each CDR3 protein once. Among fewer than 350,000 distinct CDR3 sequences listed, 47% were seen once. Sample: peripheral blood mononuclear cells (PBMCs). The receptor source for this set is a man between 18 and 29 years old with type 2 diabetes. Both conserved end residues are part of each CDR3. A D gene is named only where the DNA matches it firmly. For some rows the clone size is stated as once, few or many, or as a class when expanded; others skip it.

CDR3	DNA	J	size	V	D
CASSPLGTSGSFRYF	TGCGCCAGCAGCCCGCTCGGCACTAGCGGGAGCTTTCGGTATTTT	TRBJ2-3	NA	TRBV5-1	TRBD2
CASSWTSGANEQFF	TGTGCCAGCAGTTGGACTAGCGGGGCCAATGAGCAGTTCTTC	TRBJ2-1	few	TRBV12-3/TRBV12-4	TRBD2
CASTQDRGGTEAFF	TGTGCCAGCACCCAGGACAGGGGAGGCACTGAAGCTTTCTTT	TRBJ1-1	once	TRBV16	TRBD1
CASSRLQGDIQETQYF	TGTGCCAGCAGCCGACTACAGGGGGATATCCAAGAGACCCAGTACTTC	TRBJ2-5	NA	TRBV3-1	TRBD1
CASSRGVGLAEQETQYF	TGTGCCAGCAGCCGGGGAGTGGGACTAGCGGAACAAGAGACCCAGTACTTC	TRBJ2-5	once	TRBV11-2	TRBD2
CASPPGRNSYGYTF	TGTGCCAGTCCACCGGGACGGAATTCCTATGGCTACACCTTC	TRBJ1-2	NA	TRBV2	NA
CASTGLANNEQFF	TGTGCCAGCACTGGGCTAGCGAACAATGAGCAGTTCTTC	TRBJ2-1	NA	TRBV7-8	NA
CASSVVPWVSYGYTF	TGTGCCAGCAGCGTAGTGCCGTGGGTTTCCTATGGCTACACCTTC	TRBJ1-2	few	TRBV9	NA
CATSDSDRGNTGELFF	TGTGCCACCAGTGATTCGGACAGGGGGAACACCGGGGAGCTGTTTTTT	TRBJ2-2	few	TRBV24-1	TRBD1
CASSSRDRGYTF	TGTGCCAGCAGCTCCAGGGATCGGGGCTACACCTTC	TRBJ1-2	NA	TRBV7-8	NA
CAWSAYRGDFYGYTF	TGTGCCTGGAGTGCCTACAGGGGGGATTTCTATGGCTACACCTTC	TRBJ1-2	few	TRBV30	TRBD1
CASWTGSTGELFF	TGTGCCAGCTGGACAGGTTCCACCGGGGAGCTGTTTTTT	TRBJ2-2	few	TRBV4-2	TRBD1
CASSITGSGDEQFF	TGTGCCAGCAGCATCACAGGGTCGGGGGATGAGCAGTTCTTC	TRBJ2-1	few	TRBV12-3/TRBV12-4	NA
CASSPARVVVEQYF	TGTGCCAGCAGCCCCGCCCGGGTCGTCGTCGAGCAGTACTTC	TRBJ2-7	NA	TRBV7-2	NA